Listed below are T cell receptor beta chains from one sample, sequenced in a study of identical twins. TCRdb re-called the 5' RACE reads through MiXCR, storing one row per CDR3 protein. The repertoire consists of about 500,000 distinct CDR3 sequences, with 13% to 15% occurring once and the leading ten covering more than 0.8%. These same data were also listed under a study on yellow fever vaccine responses in identical twins.

The sample taken for sequencing was CD4+ T cells sorted from blood. Source of these receptors: a woman between 18 and 30 years old in good health. Both conserved end residues are part of each CDR3. The D gene is left open where the match is weak. The size field is filled for only some rows; it gives once, few, many or a size class.

V,D,J,size,CDR3,DNA
TRBV4-3,-,TRBJ2-7,few,CASSQVGARSHEQYF,TGCGCCAGCAGCCAAGTAGGGGCGCGAAGCCACGAGCAGTACTTC
TRBV7-9,TRBD1,TRBJ2-5,-,CASSLPGQGRFQETQYF,TGTGCCAGCAGCCTACCGGGACAGGGTCGCTTCCAAGAGACCCAGTACTTC
TRBV18,TRBD2,TRBJ2-3,few,CASSPSRAGADTQYF,TGTGCCAGCTCACCGAGCAGGGCGGGGGCAGATACGCAGTATTTT
TRBV7-2,TRBD2,TRBJ2-7,few,CASSPTSGGYEQYF,TGTGCCAGCAGCCCGACTAGCGGGGGTTACGAGCAGTACTTC
TRBV24-1,TRBD2,TRBJ2-1,few,CATASGNYNEQFF,TGTGCCACCGCTAGCGGGAACTACAATGAGCAGTTCTTC
TRBV11-2,-,TRBJ2-7,once,CASTFLTDTTYEQYF,TGTGCCAGCACTTTTTTAACGGACACTACTTACGAGCAGTACTTC
TRBV12-3/TRBV12-4,-,TRBJ1-2,-,CASSFRNYGYTF,TGTGCCAGCAGTTTCAGGAATTATGGCTACACCTTC
TRBV6-2/TRBV6-3,-,TRBJ2-7,few,CASSLPQYYEQYF,TGTGCCAGCAGTCTCCCTCAATACTACGAGCAGTACTTC
TRBV6-1,TRBD2,TRBJ2-7,-,CATRRDRDYLTYEQYF,TGTGCCACCAGGCGGGACCGGGACTACCTAACCTACGAGCAGTACTTC
TRBV10-3,-,TRBJ2-7,many,CAISKLGWQYF,TGTGCCATCAGTAAGCTGGGTTGGCAGTACTTC
TRBV7-2,TRBD1,TRBJ2-7,few,CASSAGQGEKYEQYF,TGTGCCAGCAGCGCGGGACAGGGGGAGAAATACGAGCAGTACTTC
TRBV6-2/TRBV6-3,-,TRBJ2-7,-,CASSQYSKEQYF,TGTGCCAGCAGTCAATATTCCAAAGAGCAGTACTTC
TRBV27,TRBD2,TRBJ2-7,few,CASSLLLAGAYEQYF,TGTGCCAGCAGTTTATTACTAGCGGGAGCCTACGAGCAGTACTTC
TRBV20-1,-,TRBJ2-5,few,CSARDWTDQETQYF,TGCAGTGCTAGAGATTGGACAGACCAAGAGACCCAGTACTTC
TRBV11-3,-,TRBJ2-1,-,CASSLGESYNEQFF,TGTGCCAGCAGCTTAGGTGAATCCTACAATGAGCAGTTCTTC
TRBV6-1,-,TRBJ1-4,-,CASRPRGRGEKLFF,TGTGCCAGCAGACCCAGGGGTCGGGGTGAAAAACTGTTTTTT
TRBV6-2/TRBV6-3,TRBD1,TRBJ2-7,few,CASRDGRTGRNEQYF,TGTGCCAGCAGGGATGGTCGGACAGGGCGCAACGAGCAGTACTTC
TRBV2,TRBD1,TRBJ1-4,-,CASTLGQTINEKLFF,TGTGCCAGCACCTTGGGACAGACCATTAATGAAAAACTGTTTTTT